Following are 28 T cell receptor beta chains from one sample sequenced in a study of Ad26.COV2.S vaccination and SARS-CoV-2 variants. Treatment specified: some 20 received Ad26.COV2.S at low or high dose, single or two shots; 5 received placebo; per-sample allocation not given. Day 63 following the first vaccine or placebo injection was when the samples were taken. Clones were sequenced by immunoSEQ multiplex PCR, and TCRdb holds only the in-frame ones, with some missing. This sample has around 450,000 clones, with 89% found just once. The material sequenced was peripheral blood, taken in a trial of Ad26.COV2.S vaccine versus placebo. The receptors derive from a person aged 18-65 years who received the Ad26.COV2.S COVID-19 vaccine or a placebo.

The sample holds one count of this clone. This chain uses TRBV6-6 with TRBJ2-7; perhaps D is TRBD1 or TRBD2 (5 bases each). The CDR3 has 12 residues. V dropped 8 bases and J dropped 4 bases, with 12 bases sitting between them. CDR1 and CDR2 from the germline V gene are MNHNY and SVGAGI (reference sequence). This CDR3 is CASGWDGYEQYV. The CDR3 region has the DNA TGTGCCAGCGGGTGGGACGGATACGAGCAGTACGTC.

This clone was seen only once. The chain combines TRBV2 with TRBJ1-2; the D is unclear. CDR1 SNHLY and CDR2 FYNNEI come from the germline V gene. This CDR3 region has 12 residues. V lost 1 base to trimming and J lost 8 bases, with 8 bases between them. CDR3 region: CASSEGQRGYTF. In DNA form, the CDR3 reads TGTGCCAGCAGTGAAGGGCAGCGGGGCTACACCTTC. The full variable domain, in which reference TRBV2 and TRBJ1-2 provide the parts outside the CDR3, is EPEVTQTPSHQVTQMGQEVILRCVPISNHLYFYWYRQILGQKVEFLVSFYNNEISEKSEIFDDQFSVERPDGSNFTLKIRSTKLEDSAMYFCASSEGQRGYTFGSGTRLTVV.

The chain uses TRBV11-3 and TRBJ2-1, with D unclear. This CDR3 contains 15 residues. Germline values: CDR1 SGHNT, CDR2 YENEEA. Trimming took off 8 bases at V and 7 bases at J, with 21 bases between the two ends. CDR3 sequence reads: CASGREGSIVNEQFF. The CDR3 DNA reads TGTGCCAGCGGCCGAGAAGGGTCGATAGTAAATGAGCAGTTCTTC.

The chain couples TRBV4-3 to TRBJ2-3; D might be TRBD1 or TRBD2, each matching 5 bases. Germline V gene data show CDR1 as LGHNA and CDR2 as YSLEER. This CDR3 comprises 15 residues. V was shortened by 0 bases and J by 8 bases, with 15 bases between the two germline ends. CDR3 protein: CASSQEHSGQRTQYF. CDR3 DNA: TGCGCCAGCAGCCAAGAGCACTCGGGGCAACGTACGCAGTATTTT.

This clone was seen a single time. The CDR3 sequence is CASRPPPGQGGGGSNQPQHF. CDR3 sequence (DNA): TGTGCCAGTAGACCCCCTCCGGGACAGGGTGGGGGAGGTAGCAATCAGCCCCAGCATTTT. V and J are TRBV28 and TRBJ1-5; 9 nucleotides match TRBD1. V gave up 9 bases and J gave up 0 bases; unmatched junction bases: 21. The CDR3 is 20 amino acids. Per the germline V gene, CDR1 is MDHEN and CDR2 is SYDVKM.

The CDR3, as DNA: TGTGCCAGCAGCGCGAGAGGCGGCGGGACAACTGGAAACACCATATATTTT. Its translation is CASSARGGGTTGNTIYF. The genes are TRBV9 and TRBJ1-3, with TRBD1 as a possible D gene (6 bases). The V and J ends lost 3 bases and 2 bases respectively, with 18 bases between them. This CDR3 is built from 17 residues. The V gene's germline CDR1 is SGDLS and CDR2 YYNGEE.

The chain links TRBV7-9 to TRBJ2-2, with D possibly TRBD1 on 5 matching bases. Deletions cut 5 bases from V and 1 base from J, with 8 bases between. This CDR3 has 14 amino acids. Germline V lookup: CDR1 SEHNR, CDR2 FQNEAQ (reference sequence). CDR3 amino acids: CASSLGQNTGELFF. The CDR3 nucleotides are TGTGCCAGCAGCCTTGGACAGAACACCGGGGAGCTGTTTTTT.

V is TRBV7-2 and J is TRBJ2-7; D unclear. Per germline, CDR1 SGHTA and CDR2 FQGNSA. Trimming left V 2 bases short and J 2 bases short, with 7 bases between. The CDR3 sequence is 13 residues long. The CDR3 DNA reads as TGTGCCAGCAGCTTACTCTCAGCCTACGAGCAGTACTTC. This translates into CASSLLSAYEQYF.

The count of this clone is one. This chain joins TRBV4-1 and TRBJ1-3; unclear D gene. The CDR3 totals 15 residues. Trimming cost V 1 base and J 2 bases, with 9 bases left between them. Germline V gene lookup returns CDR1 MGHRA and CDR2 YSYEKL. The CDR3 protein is CASSQVQAPGNTIYF. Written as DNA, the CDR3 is TGCGCCAGCAGCCAAGTCCAGGCCCCTGGAAACACCATATATTTT.

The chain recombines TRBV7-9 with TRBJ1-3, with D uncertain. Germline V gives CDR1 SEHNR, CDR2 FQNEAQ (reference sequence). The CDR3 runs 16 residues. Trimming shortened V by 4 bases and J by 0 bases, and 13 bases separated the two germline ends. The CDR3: CASSSTRPSSGNTIYF. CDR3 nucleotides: TGTGCCAGCAGCTCTACCAGGCCTAGCTCTGGAAACACCATATATTTT.

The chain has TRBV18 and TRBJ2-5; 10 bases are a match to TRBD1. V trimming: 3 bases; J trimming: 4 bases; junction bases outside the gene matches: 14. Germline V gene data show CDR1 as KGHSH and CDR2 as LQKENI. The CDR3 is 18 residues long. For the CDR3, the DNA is TGTGCCAGCTCACCCAGCGGGGGACAGGGGCTAGCAAGAGAGACCCAGTACTTC. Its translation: CASSPSGGQGLARETQYF.

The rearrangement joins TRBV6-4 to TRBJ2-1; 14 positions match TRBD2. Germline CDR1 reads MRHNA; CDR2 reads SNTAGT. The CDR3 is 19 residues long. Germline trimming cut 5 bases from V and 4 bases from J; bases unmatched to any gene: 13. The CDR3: CASSRGTSGSLRIYNEQFF. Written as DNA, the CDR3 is TGTGCCAGCAGTCGCGGGACTAGCGGGAGCCTCAGGATTTACAATGAGCAGTTCTTC.

The CDR3 DNA is TGTGCCAGCAGCTTGGGGGAGGTGGGCGAACTGTTTTTT. Amino acid sequence: CASSLGEVGELFF. The V call is TRBV5-4, the J call TRBJ1-4; no reliable D call. Trimming pared 0 bases from V and 12 bases from J, leaving 12 bases between. The length of the CDR3 is 13 residues. The V gene's germline CDR1 is SGHNT and CDR2 YYREEE (reference sequence).

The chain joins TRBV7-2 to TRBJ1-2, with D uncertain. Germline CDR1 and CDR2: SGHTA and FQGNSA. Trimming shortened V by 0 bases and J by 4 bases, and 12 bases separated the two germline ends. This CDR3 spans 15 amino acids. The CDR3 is CASSLALDGIYGYTF. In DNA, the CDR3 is TGTGCCAGCAGCTTAGCCCTTGACGGTATCTATGGCTACACCTTC. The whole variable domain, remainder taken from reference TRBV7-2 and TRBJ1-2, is GAGVSQSPSNKVTEKGKDVELRCDPISGHTALYWYRQSLGQGLEFLIYFQGNSAPDKSGLPSDRFSAERTGGSVSTLTIQRTQQEDSAVYLCASSLALDGIYGYTFGSGTRLTVV.

CDR3 amino acids: CASSRSGQGNEKLFF. CDR3 coding DNA: TGTGCCAGCAGTCGATCGGGACAGGGGAATGAAAAACTGTTTTTT. The chain couples TRBV6-6 to TRBJ1-4; TRBD1 matches at 10 bases. CDR3 length: 15 amino acids. The V and J ends lost 5 bases and 5 bases, in that order; junction bases with no gene match: 5. Germline CDR1 reads MNHNY; CDR2 reads SVGAGI (reference sequence).

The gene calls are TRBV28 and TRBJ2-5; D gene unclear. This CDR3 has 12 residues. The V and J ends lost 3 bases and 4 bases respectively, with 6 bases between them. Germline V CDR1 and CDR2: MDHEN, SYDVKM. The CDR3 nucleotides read TGTGCCAGCAGTTTCTTTGGAGAGACCCAGTACTTC. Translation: CASSFFGETQYF.

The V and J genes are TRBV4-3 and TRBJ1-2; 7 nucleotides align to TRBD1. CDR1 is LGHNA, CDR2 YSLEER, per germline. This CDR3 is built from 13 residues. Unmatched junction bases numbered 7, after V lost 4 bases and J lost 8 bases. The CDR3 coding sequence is TGCGCCAGCAGCCTAAGACAGGGACGCGGCTACACCTTC. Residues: CASSLRQGRGYTF.

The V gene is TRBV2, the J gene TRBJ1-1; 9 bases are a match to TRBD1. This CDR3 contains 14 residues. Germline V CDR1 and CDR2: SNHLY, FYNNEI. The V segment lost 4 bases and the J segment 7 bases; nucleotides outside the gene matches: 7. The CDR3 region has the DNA TGTGCCAGCAGTGCCGGAGGGACAGGGAATGAAGCTTTCTTT. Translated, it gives CASSAGGTGNEAFF. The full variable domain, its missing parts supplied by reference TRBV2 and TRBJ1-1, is EPEVTQTPSHQVTQMGQEVILRCVPISNHLYFYWYRQILGQKVEFLVSFYNNEISEKSEIFDDQFSVERPDGSNFTLKIRSTKLEDSAMYFCASSAGGTGNEAFFGQGTRLTVV.

In DNA form, the CDR3 reads TGTGCCAGCAGTTCCTGGGGTTACGGCTCCTACGAGCAGTACTTC. Translating it yields CASSSWGYGSYEQYF. The chain combines TRBV6-5 with TRBJ2-7, with D uncertain. V was trimmed by 4 bases and J by 0 bases, leaving 13 bases between them. This CDR3 has 15 residues. Per germline, CDR1 MNHEY and CDR2 SVGAGI.

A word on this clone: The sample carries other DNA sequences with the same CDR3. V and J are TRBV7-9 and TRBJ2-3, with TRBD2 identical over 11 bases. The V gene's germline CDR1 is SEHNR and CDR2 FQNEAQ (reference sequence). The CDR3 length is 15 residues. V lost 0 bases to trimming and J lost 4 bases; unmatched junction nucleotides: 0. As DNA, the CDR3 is TGTGCCAGCAGCTTAGCTAGCGGGGGGGCAGATACGCAGTATTTT. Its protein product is CASSLASGGADTQYF. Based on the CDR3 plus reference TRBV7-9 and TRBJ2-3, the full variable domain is DTGVSQNPRHKITKRGQNVTFRCDPISEHNRLYWYRQTLGQGPEFLTYFQNEAQLEKSRLLSDRFSAERPKGSFSTLEIQRTEQGDSAMYLCASSLASGGADTQYFGPGTRLTVL.

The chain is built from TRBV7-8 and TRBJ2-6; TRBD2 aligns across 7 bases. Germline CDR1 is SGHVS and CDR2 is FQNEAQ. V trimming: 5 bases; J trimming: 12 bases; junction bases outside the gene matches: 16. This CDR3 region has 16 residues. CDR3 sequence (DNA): TGTGCCAGCAGCACGGACCGACTAGCCGGTCACGCCGTCCTGACTTTC. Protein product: CASSTDRLAGHAVLTF. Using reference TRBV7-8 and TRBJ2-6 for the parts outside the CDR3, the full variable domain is GAGVSQSPRYKVAKRGQDVALRCDPISGHVSLFWYQQALGQGPEFLTYFQNEAQLDKSGLPSDRFFAERPEGSVSTLKIQRTQQEDSAVYLCASSTDRLAGHAVLTFGAGSRLTVL.

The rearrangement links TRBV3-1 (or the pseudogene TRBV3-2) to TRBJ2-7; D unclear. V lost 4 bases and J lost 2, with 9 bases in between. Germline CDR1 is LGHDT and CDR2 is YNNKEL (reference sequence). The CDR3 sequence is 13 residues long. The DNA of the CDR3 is TGTGCCAGCAGCCCGACGACCACCTACGAGCAGTACGTC. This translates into CASSPTTTYEQYV.

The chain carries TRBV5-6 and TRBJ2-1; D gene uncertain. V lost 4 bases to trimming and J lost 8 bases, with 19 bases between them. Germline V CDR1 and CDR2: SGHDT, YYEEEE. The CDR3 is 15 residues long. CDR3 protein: CASSPAGPISHEQFF. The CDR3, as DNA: TGTGCCAGCAGCCCAGCTGGACCCATCAGCCATGAGCAGTTCTTC.

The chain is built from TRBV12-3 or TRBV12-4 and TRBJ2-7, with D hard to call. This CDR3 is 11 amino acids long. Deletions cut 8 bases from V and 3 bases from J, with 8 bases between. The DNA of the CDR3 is TGTGCCAGCGGAGACATCTACGAGCAGTACTTC. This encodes CASGDIYEQYF.

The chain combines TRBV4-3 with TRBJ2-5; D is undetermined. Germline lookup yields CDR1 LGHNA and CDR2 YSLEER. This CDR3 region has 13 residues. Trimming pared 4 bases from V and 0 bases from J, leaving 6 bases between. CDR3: CASSRENQETQYF. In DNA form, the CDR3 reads TGCGCCAGCAGCCGAGAGAACCAAGAGACCCAGTACTTC.

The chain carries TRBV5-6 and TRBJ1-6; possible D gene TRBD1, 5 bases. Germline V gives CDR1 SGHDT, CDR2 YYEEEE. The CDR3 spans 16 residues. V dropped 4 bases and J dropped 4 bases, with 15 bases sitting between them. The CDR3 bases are TGTGCCAGCAGCCAGGACCCCGGGGGATATAATTCACCCCTCCACTTT. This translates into CASSQDPGGYNSPLHF.

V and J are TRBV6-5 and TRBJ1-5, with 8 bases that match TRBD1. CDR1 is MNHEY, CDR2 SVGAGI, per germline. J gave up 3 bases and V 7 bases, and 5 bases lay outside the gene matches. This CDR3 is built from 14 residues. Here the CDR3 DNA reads TGTGCCAGCATACGGGACAGGAACAATCAGCCCCAGCATTTT. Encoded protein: CASIRDRNNQPQHF.

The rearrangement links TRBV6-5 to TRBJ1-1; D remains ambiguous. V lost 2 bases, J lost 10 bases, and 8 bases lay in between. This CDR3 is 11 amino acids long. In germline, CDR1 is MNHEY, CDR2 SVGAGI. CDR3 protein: CASSYGSGAFF. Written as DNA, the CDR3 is TGTGCCAGCAGTTACGGGTCTGGAGCTTTCTTT.